These 18 T cell receptor beta chains were sequenced from one sample in a study of T cell changes during pregnancy in multiple sclerosis. The protocol was immunoSEQ multiplex PCR, while the TCRdb copy is restricted to in-frame clones and leaves out a portion. Of some 23,000 clones in the sample, approximately 89% are singletons; the top ten hold about 13%. Sequencing used CD8+ T cells from peripheral blood mononuclear cells, obtained in the first trimester of pregnancy. These receptor sequences come from a female donor in good health, enrolled as a control in a pregnancy study.

This chain joins TRBV6-5 and TRBJ2-4; D perhaps matches TRBD2 (6 bases). CDR1 MNHEY and CDR2 SVGAGI come from the germline V gene. The length of the CDR3 is 15 residues. The V gene lost 0 bases and the J gene lost 3 bases, with 9 bases spanning the gap. The CDR3 reads CASSYSWRDKNIQYF. CDR3 in DNA: TGTGCCAGCAGTTACTCGTGGCGGGACAAAAACATTCAGTACTTC.

The CDR3 reads CASSLGGSDTGELFF. The CDR3, as DNA: TGTGCCAGCAGTTTAGGGGGCTCGGACACCGGGGAGCTGTTTTTT. The chain combines TRBV28 with TRBJ2-2; D might be TRBD1 (6 bases). The CDR3 consists of 15 residues. Germline V gives CDR1 MDHEN, CDR2 SYDVKM. V shed 2 bases and J shed 3 bases, with 10 bases lying between them.

This chain joins TRBV7-6 and TRBJ2-7, with a possible D match to TRBD1 (6 bases). The ends were cut back, 2 bases at V and 1 base at J, with 21 bases in the middle. The CDR3 contains 18 residues. The germline V gene encodes CDR1 SGHVS and CDR2 FNYEAQ. CDR3: CASSLFQQGSIPSYEQYF. CDR3 DNA: TGTGCCAGCAGCTTATTTCAGCAGGGGTCGATCCCATCCTACGAGCAGTACTTC.

About this clone itself: The same CDR3 also results from other DNA sequences found in this sample. The genes are TRBV6-4 and TRBJ2-3; D is perhaps TRBD2 (6 bases). V was shortened by 0 bases and J by 2 bases, with 12 bases between the two germline ends. The CDR3 runs 16 residues. CDR1 MRHNA and CDR2 SNTAGT come from the germline V gene. CDR3 region: CASSDSAGGSTDTQYF. CDR3 nucleotides: TGTGCCAGCAGTGACTCGGCCGGGGGTTCCACAGATACGCAGTATTTT.

The chain has TRBV19 and TRBJ1-2; 7 nucleotides match TRBD1. Trimming at V came to 3 bases and at J to 6 bases, leaving 7 bases not matched to a gene. Germline loops: CDR1 LNHDA, CDR2 SQIVND (reference sequence). The CDR3 has 14 amino acids. CDR3 loop: CASSIIRGIHGYTF. CDR3 nucleotides: TGTGCCAGTAGTATCATCAGGGGGATACATGGCTACACCTTC.

V and J are TRBV29-1 and TRBJ1-5; 8 bases are shared with TRBD1. Germline values: CDR1 SQVTM, CDR2 ANQGSEA. There are 12 residues in the CDR3. V lost 7 bases, J lost 5 bases, and 4 bases stayed unmatched. DNA for the CDR3: TGCAGCGCAACGACAGGGGATCAGCCCCAGCATTTT. Protein sequence: CSATTGDQPQHF.

This clone occurred once. The chain combines TRBV29-1 with TRBJ1-2; 10 nucleotides line up with TRBD1. Germline lookup yields CDR1 SQVTM and CDR2 ANQGSEA. The CDR3 has 13 amino acids. The junction had 6 bases not matched to a gene; V was cut back by 6 bases and J by 5 bases. CDR3 sequence: CSVGTGERYGYTF. The CDR3 bases are TGCAGCGTCGGGACAGGGGAAAGGTATGGCTACACCTTC. Based on the CDR3 plus reference TRBV29-1 and TRBJ1-2, the full variable domain is SAVISQKPSRDICQRGTSLTIQCQVDSQVTMMFWYRQQPGQSLTLIATANQGSEATYESGFVIDKFPISRPNLTFSTLTVSNMSPEDSSIYLCSVGTGERYGYTFGSGTRLTVV.

The chain uses TRBV6-1 and TRBJ2-1, with 8 nucleotides matching TRBD2. With 0 bases clipped from V and 5 bases from J, the junction kept 3 bases outside the gene matches. From germline, CDR1 is MNHNS and CDR2 SASEGT. The CDR3 is 15 residues long. Here the CDR3 reads CASSEALRGDNEQFF. The DNA for the CDR3 is TGTGCCAGCAGTGAAGCCCTGCGGGGGGACAATGAGCAGTTCTTC.

In this sample, this clone turned up once. The chain is built from TRBV9 and TRBJ2-3, with 9 bases matching TRBD2. This CDR3 region has 17 residues. V lost 3 bases, J lost 5 bases, and 13 bases stayed unmatched. The germline V gene has CDR1 SGDLS and CDR2 YYNGEE. The CDR3 DNA is TGTGCCAGCAGCGAAACCCCCGGGACTAGCTTGGGAGATACGCAGTATTTT. Its protein product is CASSETPGTSLGDTQYF.

The CDR3 region is CASSIGTDTEAFF. DNA of the CDR3: TGTGCCAGTAGTATAGGGACAGACACTGAAGCTTTCTTT. V is TRBV19 and J is TRBJ1-1; maybe TRBD1 (6 bases). The CDR3 has 13 amino acids. Germline V gives CDR1 LNHDA, CDR2 SQIVND (reference sequence). The V end was cut by 1 base, the J end by 3 bases, with 6 bases between.

The chain combines TRBV6-1 with TRBJ2-2; tentative D call: TRBD1 (5 bases). The germline CDR1 and CDR2 sequences are MNHNS and SASEGT. Trimming cost V 0 bases and J 6 bases, with 14 bases left between them. The CDR3 extends over 16 amino acids. CDR3 nucleotides: TGTGCCAGCAGTGAAGCGGCAGGGCCGATTGCCGGGGAGCTGTTTTTT. Amino acid sequence: CASSEAAGPIAGELFF.

V is TRBV10-2 and J is TRBJ2-3; 9 nucleotides align to TRBD1. This CDR3 has 16 residues. CDR1 and CDR2 from the germline V gene are WSHSY and SAAADI. V lost 2 bases to trimming and J lost 0 bases; unmatched junction nucleotides: 3. The CDR3 sequence: CASSELGQGSTDTQYF. CDR3 nucleotide sequence: TGCGCCAGCAGTGAGCTGGGACAGGGAAGCACAGATACGCAGTATTTT.

V usage is TRBV6-4 and J usage is TRBJ2-1, with 10 nucleotides matching TRBD2. CDR1 is MRHNA and CDR2 is SNTAGT in the germline V gene. The CDR3 is 14 amino acids. The junction had 7 bases not matched to a gene; V was cut back by 6 bases and J by 8 bases. CDR3 nucleotides: TGTGCCAGCAGCTCCAGCGGGGGGGCGGATGAGCAGTTCTTC. This codes for CASSSSGGADEQFF.

The V call is TRBV5-6, the J call TRBJ2-7, with D unclear. This CDR3 contains 12 residues. Germline-derived CDR1 and CDR2 are SGHDT and YYEEEE. Trimming left V 5 bases short and J 0 bases short, with 6 bases between. CDR3 DNA: TGTGCCAGCAGGCTCGGCTCCTACGAGCAGTACTTC. The encoded protein is CASRLGSYEQYF. Complete variable domain (other parts from reference TRBV5-6 and TRBJ2-7): DAGVTQSPTHLIKTRGQQVTLRCSPKSGHDTVSWYQQALGQGPQFIFQYYEEEERQRGNFPDRFSGHQFPNYSSELNVNALLLGDSALYLCASRLGSYEQYFGPGTRLTVT.

Worth noting for this clone: This clone may be a read error of a much larger clone one base away. The rearrangement joins TRBV6-5 to TRBJ2-3; the match to TRBD1 covers 10 bases. Trimming cost V 5 bases and J 4 bases; bases outside gene matches: 3. The CDR3 is 14 amino acids. Germline lookup yields CDR1 MNHEY and CDR2 SVGAGI. In DNA form, the CDR3 reads TGTGCCAGCAGTGAAGGACAGGGGGCAGATACGCAGTATTTT. Amino acids: CASSEGQGADTQYF.

This clone was seen only a few times. The chain is built from TRBV7-2 and TRBJ1-5; D is unresolved. This CDR3 region has 14 residues. Germline CDR1 reads SGHTA; CDR2 reads FQGNSA. The V and J ends lost 2 bases and 8 bases respectively, with 13 bases between them. CDR3 sequence reads: CASSLWSQAKPQHF. The CDR3 DNA reads TGTGCCAGCAGCTTATGGTCTCAGGCAAAGCCCCAGCATTTT.

This chain uses TRBV27 with TRBJ2-7; a possible D gene is TRBD1 (6 bases). Looked up from germline, CDR1 is MNHEY and CDR2 is SMNVEV (reference sequence). The V end was cut by 5 bases, the J end by 3 bases, with 17 bases between. There are 15 residues in the CDR3. CDR3 amino acids: CASSPSGTSGYEQYF. In DNA form, the CDR3 reads TGTGCCAGCAGTCCCTCCGGGACATCAGGCTACGAGCAGTACTTC.

This chain links TRBV27 with TRBJ1-1; tentative D call: TRBD1 (6 bases). Trimming cost V 5 bases and J 4 bases, with 14 bases left between them. The CDR3 has 14 residues. Germline loops: CDR1 MNHEY, CDR2 SMNVEV (reference sequence). This CDR3 reads CASSIYLGGTEAFF. CDR3 nucleotides: TGTGCCAGCAGTATATATTTAGGGGGCACTGAAGCTTTCTTT.